Following are 23 T cell receptor beta chains from one sample sequenced in a study of blood T cell repertoires in COVID-19. Sequenced by immunoSEQ multiplex PCR; TCRdb stores in-frame clones only, minus some. The profile covers some 98,000 clones, with roughly 82% appearing a single time and approximately 11% taken by the ten largest. The sequencing input was peripheral blood. All receptors derive from a man aged 70-80 years with active or convalescent COVID-19.

This clone was seen only a few times. This chain connects TRBV10-1 to TRBJ2-7; 9 bases line up with TRBD2. The V gene end was trimmed by 3 bases and the J gene end by 4 bases; junction bases not matched to a gene: 7. This CDR3 has 15 residues. CDR1 is WNHNN, CDR2 SYGVQD, per germline (reference sequence). CDR3 coding DNA: TGCGCCAGCAGTGACCCGGGACTAGCTGTATACGAGCAGTACTTC. The encoded protein is CASSDPGLAVYEQYF.

The chain has TRBV14 and TRBJ2-1, with D perhaps TRBD2 (5 bases). Trimming stripped 3 bases from V and 5 bases from J, with 14 bases between. CDR1 is SGHDN, CDR2 FVKESK, per germline. This CDR3 comprises 15 residues. The CDR3 region is CASSQPWTDHNEQFF. CDR3 bases: TGTGCCAGCAGCCAGCCCTGGACTGATCACAATGAGCAGTTCTTC.

The chain uses TRBV14 and TRBJ1-1; weak D call: TRBD1 (6 bases). CDR3 size: 13 residues. V lost 4 bases to trimming and J lost 9 bases, with 15 bases between them. The V gene's germline CDR1 is SGHDN and CDR2 FVKESK. The CDR3 spells CASSRKGTPQAFF. CDR3 nucleotide sequence: TGTGCCAGCAGCCGCAAAGGGACACCACAAGCTTTCTTT.

The rearrangement uses TRBV3-1 (or the pseudogene TRBV3-2) and TRBJ2-1, with 8 nucleotides matching TRBD1. V dropped 6 bases and J dropped 3; count of bases not matched to a gene: 7. This CDR3 region has 15 residues. The germline V gene has CDR1 LGHDT and CDR2 YNNKEL (reference sequence). CDR3 in amino acids: CASSEGTGFYNEQFF. In DNA form, the CDR3 reads TGTGCCAGCAGTGAAGGGACAGGCTTCTACAATGAGCAGTTCTTC.

The chain has TRBV5-1 and TRBJ2-3, with 10 nucleotides matching TRBD1. The V and J ends lost 4 bases and 7 bases, in that order; junction bases with no gene match: 6. Germline V gene data show CDR1 as SGHRS and CDR2 as YFSETQ. The CDR3 is 14 amino acids. The CDR3 coding sequence is TGCGCCAGCAGCCAGACAGGGGGCACGAATACGCAGTATTTT. Translation gives CASSQTGGTNTQYF. Full variable domain (outside the CDR3, taken from reference TRBV5-1 and TRBJ2-3): KAGVTQTPRYLIKTRGQQVTLSCSPISGHRSVSWYQQTPGQGLQFLFEYFSETQRNKGNFPGRFSGRQFSNSRSEMNVSTLELGDSALYLCASSQTGGTNTQYFGPGTRLTVL.

This rearrangement joins TRBV20-1 to TRBJ1-1; tentative D call: TRBD1 (6 bases). The CDR3 contains 11 residues. Germline V CDR1 and CDR2: DFQATT, SNEGSKA (reference sequence). V lost 0 bases and J lost 9, with 8 bases in between. CDR3 nucleotide sequence: TGCAGTGCTAGAGATGGGACACAAGCTTTCTTT. The encoded protein is CSARDGTQAFF.

This clone was observed a handful of times. The genes are TRBV5-1 and TRBJ2-7, with 8 nucleotides matching TRBD1. V shed 4 bases, J shed 6 bases, and the junction held 6 bases outside the gene matches. From germline, CDR1 is SGHRS and CDR2 YFSETQ. The CDR3 totals 13 residues. The CDR3 DNA reads as TGCGCCAGCAGCCTGGGACAGGCCAGCGAGCAGTACTTC. Translated, it gives CASSLGQASEQYF.

This chain uses TRBV6-2 or TRBV6-3 with TRBJ2-1, with 9 bases identical to TRBD2. After removal of 5 bases from V and 7 bases from J, the junction contained 9 bases not matched to a gene. Per germline, CDR1 MNHEY and CDR2 SVGEGT. The CDR3 is made up of 15 amino acids. The DNA of the CDR3 is TGTGCCAGCAGTAGACCTAGCGGGGACCTTAATGAGCAGTTCTTC. Encoded protein: CASSRPSGDLNEQFF.

V gene TRBV12-3 or TRBV12-4 combines with J gene TRBJ1-1, with a possible D match to TRBD1 (5 bases). V shed 6 bases and J shed 7 bases, with 9 bases lying between them. CDR3 size: 11 residues. The CDR3 spells CASSPGGEAFF. In DNA form, the CDR3 reads TGTGCCAGCAGCCCCGGGGGTGAAGCTTTCTTT.

This clone was picked up a small number of times. This CDR3 reads CATSRVSGQGTQYF. The DNA for the CDR3 is TGTGCCACCAGCAGAGTTTCCGGACAGGGGACGCAGTACTTC. The V call is TRBV15, the J call TRBJ2-7; 9 bases map to TRBD1. Per the germline V gene, CDR1 is LNHNV and CDR2 is YYDKDF (reference sequence). This CDR3 contains 14 residues. With 1 base clipped from V and 9 bases from J, the junction kept 7 bases outside the gene matches.

This chain joins TRBV20-1 and TRBJ1-5, with D perhaps matching TRBD1 (5 bases). CDR1 is DFQATT and CDR2 is SNEGSKA in the germline V gene (reference sequence). The CDR3 has 14 residues. Trimming took off 3 bases at V and 1 base at J, with 10 bases between the two ends. The CDR3 nucleotides are TGCAGTGCTAGTCGCGGGGACAGCAATCAGCCCCAGCATTTT. Amino acid sequence: CSASRGDSNQPQHF.

V is TRBV21-1 and J is TRBJ2-1; no DNA check was done on the table's D call, TRBD2. TRBV21-1 is a known pseudogene. This CDR3 comprises 18 residues. The CDR3 nucleotides are TGTGCCAGCAGCAAACTGGGCCAGCGGGGGCCGACCTACAATGAGCAGTTCTTC. Its protein product is CASSKLGQRGPTYNEQFF.

The V gene is TRBV18, the J gene TRBJ1-6, with a weak D call TRBD1 (6 bases). Germline CDR1 reads KGHSH; CDR2 reads LQKENI. V dropped 3 bases and J dropped 8 bases, with 8 bases sitting between them. The CDR3 length is 13 residues. The CDR3 DNA sequence: TGTGCCAGCTCACCGGACAGTTATTCACCCCTCCACTTT. Translating it yields CASSPDSYSPLHF.

The count of this clone is one. J is TRBJ2-3 and V is TRBV11-3, with D maybe TRBD2 (6 bases). Germline CDR1 is SGHNT and CDR2 is YENEEA. The CDR3 is 15 amino acids. Trimming removed 5 bases from V and 3 bases from J, with 15 bases in between. The CDR3 here is CASSPPVGGTDTQYF. CDR3 in DNA: TGTGCCAGCAGCCCCCCGGTGGGAGGTACAGATACGCAGTATTTT. The entire variable domain, with the rest obtained from reference TRBV11-3 and TRBJ2-3, is as follows: EAGVVQSPRYKIIEKKQPVAFWCNPISGHNTLYWYLQNLGQGPELLIRYENEEAVDDSQLPKDRFSAERLKGVDSTLKIQPAELGDSAVYLCASSPPVGGTDTQYFGPGTRLTVL.

The V gene is TRBV19, the J gene TRBJ1-2; D is unresolved. The germline gives CDR1 LNHDA, CDR2 SQIVND (reference sequence). V was clipped by 4 bases and J by 4 bases, with 13 bases between them. The CDR3 runs to 14 residues. CDR3 loop: CASSNQVTLYGYTF. CDR3 bases: TGTGCCAGTAGTAACCAGGTGACACTCTATGGCTACACCTTC.

The gene calls are TRBV3-1 (or the pseudogene TRBV3-2) and TRBJ1-5; weak D call: TRBD1 (5 bases). V lost 0 bases and J 5 bases, leaving 11 bases between the germline ends. Germline CDR1 reads LGHDT; CDR2 reads YNNKEL (reference sequence). This CDR3 is built from 15 residues. CDR3 in DNA: TGTGCCAGCAGCCAAGATTCAGGGATCGATCAGCCCCAGCATTTT. It codes for CASSQDSGIDQPQHF.

This chain uses TRBV4-1 with TRBJ2-3; a weak D match, TRBD2 (6 bases). The CDR3 has 13 amino acids. CDR1 and CDR2 from the germline V gene are MGHRA and YSYEKL. In DNA, the CDR3 is TGCGCGCCAGTTGCGGGGCGAGCAGATACGCAGTATTTT. Translated, it gives CAPVAGRADTQYF.

J is TRBJ1-1 and V is TRBV15; D is unclear. V was trimmed by 1 base and J by 1 base, leaving 7 bases between them. The germline CDR1 and CDR2 sequences are LNHNV and YYDKDF (reference sequence). The CDR3 has 14 residues. CDR3 in DNA: TGTGCCACCAGCAGAGGGCATCAGAACACTGAAGCTTTCTTT. This gives the protein CATSRGHQNTEAFF. The whole variable domain, remainder taken from reference TRBV15 and TRBJ1-1, is DAMVIQNPRYQVTQFGKPVTLSCSQTLNHNVMYWYQQKSSQAPKLLFHYYDKDFNNEADTPDNFQSRRPNTSFCFLDIRSPGLGDTAMYLCATSRGHQNTEAFFGQGTRLTVV.

The gene calls are TRBV28 and TRBJ2-1; 8 bases map to TRBD1. The J segment lost 7 bases and the V segment lost 4 bases, leaving 6 bases of the junction unmatched. The germline gives CDR1 MDHEN, CDR2 SYDVKM. The CDR3 sequence is 14 residues long. CDR3 nucleotide sequence: TGTGCCAGCAGTTCTCGGACAGGGTGGAATGAGCAGTTCTTC. Translating gives CASSSRTGWNEQFF.

This chain uses TRBV11-2 with TRBJ1-6, with 7 bases identical to TRBD1. Germline V gene data show CDR1 as SGHAT and CDR2 as FQNNGV. Losses at the gene ends were 5 bases for V and 10 bases for J; bases not matched to a gene: 11. The CDR3 has 15 residues. The DNA of the CDR3 is TGTGCCAGCAGCCCCGTCACAGGGGTCGACTCACCCCTCCACTTT. It translates to CASSPVTGVDSPLHF. Full variable domain (remainder filled in from reference TRBV11-2 and TRBJ1-6): EAGVAQSPRYKIIEKRQSVAFWCNPISGHATLYWYQQILGQGPKLLIQFQNNGVVDDSQLPKDRFSAERLKGVDSTLKIQPAKLEDSAVYLCASSPVTGVDSPLHFGNGTRLTVT.

The chain is built from TRBV7-9 and TRBJ2-5; 11 positions agree with TRBD1. J was trimmed by 4 bases and V by 6 bases; bases with no gene match: 4. Germline loops: CDR1 SEHNR, CDR2 FQNEAQ (reference sequence). This CDR3 has 14 amino acids. CDR3 in amino acids: CASSKDRGRETQYF. The CDR3 DNA follows: TGTGCCAGCAGTAAGGACAGGGGGCGAGAGACCCAGTACTTC.

This clone has a handful of counts. CDR3 nucleotides: TGTGCCAGCAGCGTGACAGGGATATACTACAATGAGCAGTTCTTC. Translated: CASSVTGIYYNEQFF. V usage is TRBV7-3 and J usage is TRBJ2-1, with 7 bases matching TRBD1. The CDR3 consists of 15 residues. V lost 5 bases to trimming and J lost 3 bases; unmatched junction nucleotides: 7. Germline lookup yields CDR1 SGHTA and CDR2 FQGTGA.

The chain combines TRBV5-1 with TRBJ2-5, with 8 nucleotides matching TRBD1. The V segment lost 3 bases and the J segment 2 bases; nucleotides outside the gene matches: 3. CDR3 size: 14 residues. In germline, CDR1 is SGHRS, CDR2 YFSETQ. The CDR3 here is CASSSGGVQETQYF. The DNA of the CDR3 is TGCGCCAGCAGCTCAGGGGGCGTACAAGAGACCCAGTACTTC. The entire variable domain, with the rest obtained from reference TRBV5-1 and TRBJ2-5, is as follows: KAGVTQTPRYLIKTRGQQVTLSCSPISGHRSVSWYQQTPGQGLQFLFEYFSETQRNKGNFPGRFSGRQFSNSRSEMNVSTLELGDSALYLCASSSGGVQETQYFGPGTRLLVL.